This T cell receptor (beta chain) was captured by sequencing in a study of blood T cell repertoires in COVID-19. Study as a whole: The United States, Italy and Spain were the sources of the acute and convalescent COVID-19 samples. T cells, B-cell-depleted T cells, or PBMCs provided the cDNA or gDNA that served as material.

In the original processing: It was from reference gene primer amplification that nucleated cell counts were estimated. TCRdb's table, derived via immunoSEQ multiplex PCR, lists solely in-frame clones and lacks some. V, J and clone size were drawn from that table, and D and trimming were deduced from the DNA. This table has about 160,000 clones, about 86% appearing once. CDR1 and CDR2 (germline): SGHNT, YYREEE (reference sequence). CDR3 size: 17 residues. V shed 4 bases and J shed 1 base, with 18 bases lying between them. The J gene is TRBJ2-1, the V gene TRBV5-4, with a tentative D call TRBD2 (7 bases). The clonotype originates from a man aged 50-59 years with active or convalescent COVID-19. Material for sequencing was peripheral blood. The chain's CDR3 is CASSPEGGRWSYNEQFF. CDR3 in DNA: TGTGCCAGCAGCCCGGAGGGGGGGCGATGGTCCTACAATGAGCAGTTCTTC.